These 8 T cell receptor beta chains came from one sample sequenced in a study of shared clonotypes between healthy human individuals. Method: immunoSEQ multiplex PCR; TCRdb's copy keeps in-frame clones and lacks some. The sample includes some 2,500,000 clones, roughly 90% of them seen just once. Sequenced sample: naive CD4+ T cells from PBMCs. The subset: CD45RA+ positively selected. These receptors were collected from a man younger than 35 in good health. Some clones in this sample may be carry-over from other donors' samples.

Here the CDR3 DNA reads TGTGCCAGCAGCCAGAGACTGGGGAACACTGAAGCTTTCTTT. Encoded protein: CASSQRLGNTEAFF. The rearrangement uses TRBV28 and TRBJ1-1; no reliable D call. The germline V and J ends were trimmed by 6 bases and 1 base, with 12 bases remaining between them. This CDR3 has 14 amino acids. The germline V gene has CDR1 MDHEN and CDR2 SYDVKM.

This chain connects TRBV30 to TRBJ2-5; unclear D gene. The DNA end lines up better with TRBJ2-7; the J call may be wrong. The CDR3 covers 10 residues. The germline V gene has CDR1 GTSNPN and CDR2 SVGIG (reference sequence). The DNA for the CDR3 is TGTGCCTGGAGTTTGGGCGAGCAGTACTTC. Protein: CAWSLGEQYF.

This chain uses TRBV13 with TRBJ1-3; D gene unclear. Germline-derived CDR1 and CDR2 are PRHDT and FYEKMQ (reference sequence). This CDR3 spans 15 amino acids. Trimming cost V 5 bases and J 2 bases, with 13 bases left between them. CDR3 sequence reads: CASSRTLSPGNTIYF. In DNA form, the CDR3 reads TGTGCCAGCAGCCGCACACTGAGTCCTGGAAACACCATATATTTT.

The genes are TRBV9 and TRBJ2-3; 7 positions match TRBD2. V trimming: 0 bases; J trimming: 2 bases; junction bases outside the gene matches: 3. This CDR3 is 15 amino acids long. The germline V gene has CDR1 SGDLS and CDR2 YYNGEE. For the CDR3, the DNA is TGTGCCAGCAGCGTAGGGGGACTAACCACAGATACGCAGTATTTT. Protein: CASSVGGLTTDTQYF.

The chain recombines TRBV25-1 with TRBJ2-5, with D possibly called TRBD1 or TRBD2 (6 bases each). The length of the CDR3 is 14 residues. Germline V CDR1 and CDR2: MGHDK, SYGVNS. Trimming stripped 0 bases from V and 5 bases from J, with 10 bases between. CDR3 coding DNA: TGTGCCAGCAGTGAATACCGGAGGGGGGAGACCCAGTACTTC. Translation gives CASSEYRRGETQYF.

The chain employs TRBV5-5 and TRBJ2-1, with TRBD1 matching over 9 bases. Germline V gene lookup returns CDR1 SGHKS and CDR2 YYEKEE (reference sequence). The V segment lost 5 bases and the J segment 2 bases; nucleotides outside the gene matches: 8. The CDR3 has 16 residues. CDR3 amino acids: CASSSTGTGPYNEQFF. The CDR3 DNA reads TGTGCCAGCAGTTCCACCGGGACAGGGCCCTACAATGAGCAGTTCTTC.

J is TRBJ2-1 and V is TRBV15, with D hard to call. Germline V gene lookup returns CDR1 LNHNV and CDR2 YYDKDF (reference sequence). V was trimmed by 3 bases and J by 2 bases, leaving 14 bases between them. This CDR3 has 16 amino acids. CDR3 amino acids: CATSSRAEPTYNEQFF. CDR3 in DNA: TGTGCCACCAGCAGCCGGGCGGAACCCACCTACAATGAGCAGTTCTTC.

The chain's CDR3 is CASSIEGPSHYGYTF. The DNA for the CDR3 is TGTGCCAGTAGTATAGAGGGACCGAGTCACTATGGCTACACCTTC. This chain joins TRBV19 and TRBJ1-2; possibly TRBD1 for D (5 bases). The length of the CDR3 is 15 residues. Germline assignment: CDR1 LNHDA and CDR2 SQIVND (reference sequence). Trimming removed 0 bases from V and 3 bases from J, with 11 bases in between.